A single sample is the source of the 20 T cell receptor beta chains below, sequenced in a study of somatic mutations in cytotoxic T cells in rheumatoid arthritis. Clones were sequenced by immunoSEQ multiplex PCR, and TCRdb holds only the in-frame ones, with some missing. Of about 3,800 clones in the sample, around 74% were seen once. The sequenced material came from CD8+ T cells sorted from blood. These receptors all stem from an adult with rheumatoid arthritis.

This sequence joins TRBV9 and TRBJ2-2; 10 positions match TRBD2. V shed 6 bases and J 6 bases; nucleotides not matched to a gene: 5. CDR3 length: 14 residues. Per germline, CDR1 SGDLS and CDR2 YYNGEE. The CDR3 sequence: CASTGTSVAGELFF. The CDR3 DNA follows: TGTGCCAGCACCGGGACTAGCGTGGCCGGGGAGCTGTTTTTT.

In nucleotides, the CDR3 is TGTGCCAGCAGCTGGGGGACAGGGCACACTGAAGCTTTCTTT. It encodes CASSWGTGHTEAFF. This chain joins TRBV7-2 and TRBJ1-1; 9 nucleotides match TRBD1. Germline V lookup: CDR1 SGHTA, CDR2 FQGNSA. The CDR3 runs 14 residues. J lost 3 bases, V lost 4 bases, and 3 bases had no gene match.

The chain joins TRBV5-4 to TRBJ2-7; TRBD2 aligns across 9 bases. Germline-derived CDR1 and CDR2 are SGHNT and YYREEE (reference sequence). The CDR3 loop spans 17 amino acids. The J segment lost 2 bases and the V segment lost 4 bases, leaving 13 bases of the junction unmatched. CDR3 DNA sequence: TGTGCCAGCAGCCAAGAGGGGCTAGGACTAGCGACCTACGAGCAGTACTTC. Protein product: CASSQEGLGLATYEQYF.

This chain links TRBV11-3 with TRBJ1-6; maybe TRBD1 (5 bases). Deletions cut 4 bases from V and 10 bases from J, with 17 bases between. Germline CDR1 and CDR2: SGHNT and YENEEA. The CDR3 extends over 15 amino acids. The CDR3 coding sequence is TGTGCCAGCAGCTCCTCGACGGGTCGACAGTCACCCCTCCACTTT. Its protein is CASSSSTGRQSPLHF.

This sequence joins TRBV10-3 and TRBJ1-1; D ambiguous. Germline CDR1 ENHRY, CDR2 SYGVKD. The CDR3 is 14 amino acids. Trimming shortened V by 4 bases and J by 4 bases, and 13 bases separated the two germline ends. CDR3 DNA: TGTGCCATCAGTGTAACCGGGCCAGGCACTGAAGCTTTCTTT. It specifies CAISVTGPGTEAFF.

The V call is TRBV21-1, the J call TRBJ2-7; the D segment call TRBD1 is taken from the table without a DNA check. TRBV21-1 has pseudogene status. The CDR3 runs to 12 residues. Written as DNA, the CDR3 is TGTGCCGCCCTGGGGCCCACCTACGAGCAGTACTTC. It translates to CAALGPTYEQYF.

DNA of the CDR3: TGTGCCAGCAGTGAATCGGGAGGATTAGAAAAACTGTTTTTT. It specifies CASSESGGLEKLFF. V usage is TRBV25-1 and J usage is TRBJ1-4, with no clear D. V gave up 1 base and J gave up 8 bases, with 11 bases separating them. There are 14 residues in the CDR3. Germline CDR1 is MGHDK and CDR2 is SYGVNS. Combining the CDR3 with reference TRBV25-1 and TRBJ1-4 gives the whole variable domain EADIYQTPRYLVIGTGKKITLECSQTMGHDKMYWYQQDPGMELHLIHYSYGVNSTEKGDLSSESTVSRIRTEHFPLTLESARPSHTSQYLCASSESGGLEKLFFGSGTQLSVL.

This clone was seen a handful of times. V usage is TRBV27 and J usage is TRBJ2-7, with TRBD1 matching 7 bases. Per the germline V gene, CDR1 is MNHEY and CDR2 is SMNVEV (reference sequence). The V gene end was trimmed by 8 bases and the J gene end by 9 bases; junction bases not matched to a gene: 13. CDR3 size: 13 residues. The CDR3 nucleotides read TGTGCCAGCTCCGGACAGGCGGGTATCTGGCAGTACTTC. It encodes CASSGQAGIWQYF.

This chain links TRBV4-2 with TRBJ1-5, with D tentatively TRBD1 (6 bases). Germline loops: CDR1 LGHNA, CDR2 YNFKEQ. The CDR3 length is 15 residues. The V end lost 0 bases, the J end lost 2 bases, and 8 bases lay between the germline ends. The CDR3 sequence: CASSQEGGGNQPQHF. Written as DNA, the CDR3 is TGTGCCAGCAGCCAAGAAGGGGGTGGCAATCAGCCCCAGCATTTT.

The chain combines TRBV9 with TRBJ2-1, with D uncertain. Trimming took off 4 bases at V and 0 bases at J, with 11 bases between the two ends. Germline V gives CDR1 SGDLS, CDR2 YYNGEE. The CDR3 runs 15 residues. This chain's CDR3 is CASSLDGSSYNEQFF. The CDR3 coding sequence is TGTGCCAGCAGCCTTGACGGAAGCTCCTACAATGAGCAGTTCTTC.

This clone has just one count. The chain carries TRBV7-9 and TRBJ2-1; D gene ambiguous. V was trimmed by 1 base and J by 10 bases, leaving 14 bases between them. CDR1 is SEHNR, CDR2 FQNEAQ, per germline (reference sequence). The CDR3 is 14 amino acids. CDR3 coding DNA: TGTGCCAGCAGCTTAGTAGGTCAGTTGGCGGAGCAGTTCTTC. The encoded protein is CASSLVGQLAEQFF.

The CDR3 spells CASSKVGKAGELFF. CDR3 nucleotide sequence: TGTGCCAGCAGCAAAGTCGGGAAAGCCGGGGAGCTGTTTTTT. This chain links TRBV21-1 with TRBJ2-2; the tabulated D call, TRBD2, remains unverified against the DNA. TRBV21-1 has pseudogene status. The CDR3 totals 14 residues.

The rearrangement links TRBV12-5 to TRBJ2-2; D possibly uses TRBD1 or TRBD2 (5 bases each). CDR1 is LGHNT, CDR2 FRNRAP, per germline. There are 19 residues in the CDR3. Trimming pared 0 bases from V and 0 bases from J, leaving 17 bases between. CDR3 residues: CASGLVLAGTTTNTGELFF. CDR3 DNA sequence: TGTGCTAGTGGTTTGGTACTGGCAGGGACCACCACGAACACCGGGGAGCTGTTTTTT. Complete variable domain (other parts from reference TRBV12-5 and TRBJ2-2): DARVTQTPRHKVTEMGQEVTMRCQPILGHNTVFWYRQTMMQGLELLAYFRNRAPLDDSGMPKDRFSAEMPDATLATLKIQPSEPRDSAVYFCASGLVLAGTTTNTGELFFGEGSRLTVL.

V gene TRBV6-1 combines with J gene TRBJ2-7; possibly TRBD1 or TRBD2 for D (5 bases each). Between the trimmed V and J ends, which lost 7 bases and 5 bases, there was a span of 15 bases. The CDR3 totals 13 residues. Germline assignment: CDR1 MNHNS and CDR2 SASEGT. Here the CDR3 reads CASTMSGADEQYF. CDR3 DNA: TGTGCCAGCACCATGTCCGGGGCGGACGAGCAGTACTTC.

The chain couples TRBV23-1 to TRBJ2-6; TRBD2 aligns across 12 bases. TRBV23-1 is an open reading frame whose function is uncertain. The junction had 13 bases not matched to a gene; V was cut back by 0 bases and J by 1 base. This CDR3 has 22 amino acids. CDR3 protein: CASSQSIGTVGLAGSGANVLTF. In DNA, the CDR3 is TGCGCCAGCAGTCAATCGATTGGGACAGTCGGACTAGCGGGGTCTGGGGCCAACGTCCTGACTTTC.

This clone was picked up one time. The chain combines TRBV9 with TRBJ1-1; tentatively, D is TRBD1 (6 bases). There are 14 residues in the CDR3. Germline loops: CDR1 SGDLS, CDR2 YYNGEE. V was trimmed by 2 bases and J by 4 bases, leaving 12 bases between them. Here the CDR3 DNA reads TGTGCCAGCAGCGTGGTAGGGGGGCCCACTGAAGCTTTCTTT. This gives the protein CASSVVGGPTEAFF.

Here the CDR3 DNA reads TGTGCCTGGAGTGTTGGGACAGGGCTAAATGAGCAGTTCTTC. Protein sequence: CAWSVGTGLNEQFF. The rearrangement joins TRBV30 to TRBJ2-1, with 9 bases lining up with TRBD1. J gave up 7 bases and V 0 bases, and 4 bases lay outside the gene matches. CDR1 GTSNPN and CDR2 SVGIG come from the germline V gene (reference sequence). CDR3 length: 14 residues.

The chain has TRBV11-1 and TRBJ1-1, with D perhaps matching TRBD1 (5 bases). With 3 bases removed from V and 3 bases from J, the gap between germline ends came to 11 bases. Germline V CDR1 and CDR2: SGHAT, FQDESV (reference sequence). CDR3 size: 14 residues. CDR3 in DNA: TGTGCCAGCAGCTTCAGGGACGAGGACACTGAAGCTTTCTTT. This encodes CASSFRDEDTEAFF.

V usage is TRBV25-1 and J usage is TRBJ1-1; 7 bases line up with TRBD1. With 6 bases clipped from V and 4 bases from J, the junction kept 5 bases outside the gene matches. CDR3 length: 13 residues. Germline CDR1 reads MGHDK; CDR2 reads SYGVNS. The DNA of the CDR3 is TGTGCCAGCAGACAGGGGAGTACCACTGAAGCTTTCTTT. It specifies CASRQGSTTEAFF.

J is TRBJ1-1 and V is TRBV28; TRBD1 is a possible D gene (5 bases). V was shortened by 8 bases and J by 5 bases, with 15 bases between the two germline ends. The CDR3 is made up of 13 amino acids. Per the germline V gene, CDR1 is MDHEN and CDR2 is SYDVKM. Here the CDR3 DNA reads TGTGCCAGCGCCCCGGGGACGTTTACTGAAGCTTTCTTT. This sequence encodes CASAPGTFTEAFF.